This TCR beta chain comes out of a study of blood T cell repertoires in COVID-19. The germline CDR1 and CDR2 sequences are SGHDN and FVKESK. V trimming: 1 base; J trimming: 0 bases; junction bases outside the gene matches: 4. The CDR3 spans 16 residues. Method: immunoSEQ multiplex PCR; TCRdb's copy keeps in-frame clones and lacks some. The table lists 130,000 or so clones, roughly 88% of them singletons, with approximately 10% in the top ten. The sequenced sample was peripheral blood. V and J are TRBV14 and TRBJ1-1; 8 bases fit TRBD1. This sequence was found in a man aged 60 to 75 with active or convalescent COVID-19. In DNA, the CDR3 is TGTGCCAGCAGCCAAGCCAGGGGACAGGTGAACACTGAAGCTTTCTTT. This gives the protein CASSQARGQVNTEAFF.